The clone carrying this T cell receptor beta chain appeared many times. The data belong to a study of early T cells in non-severe SARS-CoV-2 infection. CDR3 length: 14 amino acids. V was shortened by 3 bases and J by 7 bases, with 12 bases between the two germline ends. From germline, CDR1 is MNHNS and CDR2 SASEGT. Using its own MiXCR run on the 5' RACE reads, TCRdb lists one record per CDR3 protein. Here the sample spans about 56,000 distinct CDR3 sequences, approximately 15% being singletons. This sample comprised whole blood, obtained at baseline. The chain links TRBV6-1 to TRBJ1-4; the D is unclear. The receptor's source is an adult who was a healthcare worker with PCR-confirmed SARS-CoV-2 infection or an uninfected control (not recorded which). CDR3 nucleotides: TGTGCCAGCAGTGAGTCTTGGCGAATTGAAAAACTGTTTTTT. This encodes CASSESWRIEKLFF.